This T cell receptor beta chain was sequenced for a study of CD8 T cells in Susac syndrome. Trimming left V 3 bases short and J 11 bases short, with 14 bases between. The CDR3 sequence is 14 residues long. Germline lookup yields CDR1 MGHDK and CDR2 SYGVNS. Random hexamers served to reverse transcribe roughly 0.5 to 1 ug RNA. TCR beta CDR3 was amplified by immunoSEQ multiplex PCR. This amplification extended across 54 Vbeta and 13 Jbeta segments. TCRdb called the immunoSEQ multiplex PCR reads again in MiXCR, with one record for every CDR3 protein. The sample lists about 300,000 distinct CDR3 sequences, approximately 91% occurring once.

This sequence joins TRBV25-1 and TRBJ1-6, with no clear D. The TCR sequence derives from a human donor with multiple sclerosis. The sequenced sample was CD8+ T cells from PBMCs. CDR3 nucleotide sequence: TGTGCCAGCAGTGAGTTTGGGGAGGTTGCACCCCTCCACTTT. Amino acids: CASSEFGEVAPLHF.